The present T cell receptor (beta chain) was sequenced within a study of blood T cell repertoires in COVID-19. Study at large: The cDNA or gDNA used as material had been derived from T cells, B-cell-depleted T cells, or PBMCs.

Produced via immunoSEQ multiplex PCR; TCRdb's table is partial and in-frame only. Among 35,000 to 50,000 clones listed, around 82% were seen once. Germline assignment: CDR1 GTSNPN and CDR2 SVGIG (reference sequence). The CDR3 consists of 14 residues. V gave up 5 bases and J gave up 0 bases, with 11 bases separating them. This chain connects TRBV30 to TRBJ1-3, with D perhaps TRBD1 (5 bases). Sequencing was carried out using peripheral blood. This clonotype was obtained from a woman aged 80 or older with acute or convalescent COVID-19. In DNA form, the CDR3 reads TGTGCCTGGGACAGTTCAACCTCTGGAAACACCATATATTTT. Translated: CAWDSSTSGNTIYF.